Below, 9 T cell receptor beta chains from the same sample are listed, as sequenced in a study of T-cell memory formation after mild COVID-19. TCRdb re-analysed the 5' RACE reads in MiXCR, keeping a single row per CDR3 protein. The sample lists some 49,000 distinct CDR3 sequences; 27% were seen once. Sequences were obtained from PBMCs or a T cell subset sorted from them (not recorded which). The receptors derive from a man aged 18 to 29 who had mild COVID-19 (a few samples of this study predate the infection). Cell type and time point are not known.

This clonotype was seen only a few times. V is TRBV20-1 and J is TRBJ2-5; 8 nucleotides match TRBD1. Germline V gene lookup returns CDR1 DFQATT and CDR2 SNEGSKA (reference sequence). J lost 2 bases, V lost 5 bases, and 7 bases had no gene match. The CDR3 sequence is 14 residues long. The CDR3 protein is CSAGLGTGQETQYF. DNA for the CDR3: TGCAGTGCTGGACTGGGGACAGGACAAGAGACCCAGTACTTC.

V is TRBV20-1 and J is TRBJ2-7; possibly TRBD1 for D (6 bases). V shed 1 base and J shed 2 bases, with 12 bases lying between them. Germline lookup yields CDR1 DFQATT and CDR2 SNEGSKA (reference sequence). This CDR3 region has 14 residues. The CDR3 DNA reads as TGCAGTGCTAGAGGTCAGGGGAACACCTACGAGCAGTACTTC. It translates to CSARGQGNTYEQYF.

The chain recombines TRBV29-1 with TRBJ2-3; TRBD2 matches 9 bases. With 6 bases clipped from V and 6 bases from J, the junction kept 10 bases outside the gene matches. The CDR3 loop spans 14 amino acids. Germline values: CDR1 SQVTM, CDR2 ANQGSEA. The CDR3 is CSVRDGTSLDTQYF. The CDR3 DNA reads as TGCAGCGTGAGGGACGGGACTAGCTTGGATACGCAGTATTTT.

Ten or more counts support this clonotype. The gene calls are TRBV20-1 and TRBJ2-4; maybe TRBD1 (6 bases). V lost 3 bases and J 1 base, leaving 10 bases between the germline ends. In germline, CDR1 is DFQATT, CDR2 SNEGSKA (reference sequence). The CDR3 spans 14 residues. CDR3 sequence: CSARSQGAKNIQYF. The CDR3 region has the DNA TGCAGTGCTAGGTCCCAGGGGGCCAAAAACATTCAGTACTTC.

This clonotype was detected a few times. This chain joins TRBV4-3 and TRBJ2-7; unclear D gene. The V end lost 1 base, the J end lost 2 bases, and 9 bases lay between the germline ends. The CDR3 extends over 14 amino acids. CDR1 and CDR2 (germline): LGHNA, YSLEER. CDR3 region: CASSQGPDTYEQYF. CDR3 sequence (DNA): TGCGCCAGCAGCCAAGGTCCGGATACCTACGAGCAGTACTTC.

V is TRBV19 and J is TRBJ1-2; maybe TRBD1 (5 bases). V was clipped by 5 bases and J by 2 bases, with 12 bases between them. CDR3 length equals 14 residues. The V gene's germline CDR1 is LNHDA and CDR2 SQIVND (reference sequence). The chain's CDR3 is CASSQQEANYGYTF. The CDR3 coding sequence is TGTGCCAGTAGTCAACAGGAAGCAAACTATGGCTACACCTTC.

This clonotype has just a few counts. The rearrangement links TRBV11-2 to TRBJ2-1; D is unresolved. The CDR3 length is 9 residues. V was trimmed by 5 bases and J by 10 bases, leaving 3 bases between them. Per the germline V gene, CDR1 is SGHAT and CDR2 is FQNNGV. The CDR3 loop is CASSREQFF. CDR3 DNA: TGTGCCAGCAGCCGGGAGCAGTTCTTC.

The table lists this clonotype with a few counts. The chain carries TRBV12-3 or TRBV12-4 and TRBJ2-7; D is ambiguous. This CDR3 contains 14 residues. With 3 bases removed from V and 1 base from J, the gap between germline ends came to 10 bases. The CDR3 DNA reads as TGTGCCAGCAGTTTGTGGCTGGATTCCTACGAGCAGTACTTC. Translated, it gives CASSLWLDSYEQYF.

This clonotype was picked up one time. The CDR3 DNA sequence: TGTGCCAGCAGCCCCTCGACACTAGCGATGGGAGGTGATACGCAGTATTTT. This gives the protein CASSPSTLAMGGDTQYF. V is TRBV7-2 and J is TRBJ2-3; TRBD2 matches at 7 bases. The CDR3 covers 17 residues. The V segment lost 5 bases and the J segment 6 bases; nucleotides outside the gene matches: 17. Germline V gives CDR1 SGHTA, CDR2 FQGNSA.